These 24 T cell receptor beta chains were all obtained from the same sample, sequenced in a study of T cell responses to AZD1222 COVID-19 vaccine. Only in-frame clones appear in the TCRdb table, and some are missing; sequencing was by immunoSEQ multiplex PCR. The table lists about 120,000 clones, around 87% of them singletons. The sample in question was peripheral blood, obtained on day 0 of AZD1222 vaccination. These receptors originate from an adult in good health.

The genes are TRBV7-2 and TRBJ2-7, with D tentatively TRBD1 (5 bases). Germline V gene sequence: CDR1 SGHTA, CDR2 FQGNSA. Trimming took off 4 bases at V and 7 bases at J, with 11 bases between the two ends. This CDR3 contains 12 residues. The chain's CDR3 is CASSSFGAEQYF. CDR3 DNA sequence: TGTGCCAGCAGCTCTTTTGGGGCAGAGCAGTACTTC. Full variable domain (rest looked up from reference TRBV7-2 and TRBJ2-7): GAGVSQSPSNKVTEKGKDVELRCDPISGHTALYWYRQSLGQGLEFLIYFQGNSAPDKSGLPSDRFSAERTGGSVSTLTIQRTQQEDSAVYLCASSSFGAEQYFGPGTRLTVT.

The DNA of the CDR3 is TGTGCCAGCAGCTTAGGTTGGGAAGGCAGCAATCAGCCCCAGCATTTT. This gives the protein CASSLGWEGSNQPQHF. The chain couples TRBV7-9 to TRBJ1-5; no firm D call. Germline V gives CDR1 SEHNR, CDR2 FQNEAQ (reference sequence). This CDR3 is 16 amino acids long. Trimming stripped 1 base from V and 1 base from J, with 11 bases between. Full variable domain (outside the CDR3, taken from reference TRBV7-9 and TRBJ1-5): DTGVSQNPRHKITKRGQNVTFRCDPISEHNRLYWYRQTLGQGPEFLTYFQNEAQLEKSRLLSDRFSAERPKGSFSTLEIQRTEQGDSAMYLCASSLGWEGSNQPQHFGDGTRLSIL.

The chain combines TRBV10-3 with TRBJ1-1; a weak D match, TRBD1 (6 bases). The CDR3 has 14 amino acids. In germline, CDR1 is ENHRY, CDR2 SYGVKD. V was pared by 6 bases and J by 1 base, with 12 bases between. This CDR3 reads CAIRWGLRNTEAFF. CDR3 sequence (DNA): TGTGCCATCAGGTGGGGGCTACGGAACACTGAAGCTTTCTTT.

Points on this clone: The germline gene is not matched at one end of the junction; a read error may be the cause. The chain uses TRBV5-6 and TRBJ2-3, with 8 bases lining up with TRBD2. This CDR3 is built from 14 residues. Germline V gene sequence: CDR1 SGHDT, CDR2 YYEEEE. This CDR3 is CASSLGTSRDTQYF. DNA of the CDR3: TGTGCCAGCAGCTTGGGGACTAGCAGAGATACGCAGTATTTT.

The chain joins TRBV5-1 to TRBJ1-1, with TRBD1 identical over 8 bases. CDR3 length equals 15 residues. V lost 4 bases and J lost 0; bases outside the gene matches: 5. The germline CDR1 and CDR2 sequences are SGHRS and YFSETQ. CDR3 DNA: TGCGCCAGCAGCCGGACAGGGACCATGAACACTGAAGCTTTCTTT. Amino acid sequence: CASSRTGTMNTEAFF.

The rearrangement joins TRBV9 to TRBJ1-1; D is perhaps TRBD1 (6 bases). The germline gives CDR1 SGDLS, CDR2 YYNGEE. V was cut by 3 bases and J by 10 bases, with 16 bases left in between. The CDR3 loop spans 13 amino acids. The CDR3, as DNA: TGTGCCAGCAGCGCTATAGGGGGGCGGGTAGCTTTCTTT. Protein: CASSAIGGRVAFF. The full variable domain, in which reference TRBV9 and TRBJ1-1 provide the parts outside the CDR3, is DSGVTQTPKHLITATGQRVTLRCSPRSGDLSVYWYQQSLDQGLQFLIQYYNGEERAKGNILERFSAQQFPDLHSELNLSSLELGDSALYFCASSAIGGRVAFFGQGTRLTVV.

This chain connects TRBV7-2 to TRBJ2-1, with no clear D. The CDR3 sequence is 13 residues long. CDR1 is SGHTA and CDR2 is FQGNSA in the germline V gene. The V gene lost 3 bases and the J gene lost 5 bases, with 8 bases spanning the gap. CDR3 amino acids: CASSFNSHNEQFF. CDR3 coding DNA: TGTGCCAGCAGCTTCAACTCTCACAATGAGCAGTTCTTC.

This clone was observed a single time. The rearrangement uses TRBV15 and TRBJ2-2; 9 bases align to TRBD1. CDR3 size: 16 residues. The ends lost 1 base at V and 5 bases at J; junction bases unmatched: 5. CDR1 is LNHNV and CDR2 is YYDKDF in the germline V gene (reference sequence). Here the CDR3 reads CATSRVQGAPTGELFF. In nucleotides, the CDR3 is TGTGCCACCAGCAGAGTACAGGGGGCGCCGACCGGGGAGCTGTTTTTT.

V usage is TRBV7-9 and J usage is TRBJ2-3; D unresolved. Germline values: CDR1 SEHNR, CDR2 FQNEAQ (reference sequence). V lost 5 bases to trimming and J lost 1 base, with 13 bases between them. The CDR3 sequence is 15 residues long. CDR3 amino acids: CASSAESWGTDTQYF. The DNA of the CDR3 is TGTGCCAGCAGCGCAGAGAGCTGGGGCACAGATACGCAGTATTTT.

The V gene is TRBV18, the J gene TRBJ1-4; weak D call: TRBD1 (5 bases). The CDR3 covers 15 residues. Per the germline V gene, CDR1 is KGHSH and CDR2 is LQKENI. Trimming cost V 1 base and J 2 bases, with 8 bases left between them. This chain's CDR3 is CASSPQGATNEKLFF. DNA for the CDR3: TGTGCCAGCTCACCACAAGGGGCGACTAATGAAAAACTGTTTTTT.

The J gene is TRBJ2-7, the V gene TRBV19, with D possibly TRBD2 on 5 matching bases. This CDR3 has 12 amino acids. The V and J ends lost 3 bases and 7 bases respectively, with 10 bases between them. Germline V gives CDR1 LNHDA, CDR2 SQIVND (reference sequence). The CDR3 nucleotides are TGTGCCAGTAGTATTTCTAGGAGGGAGCAGTACTTC. It translates to CASSISRREQYF.

The V and J genes are TRBV27 and TRBJ2-1; D uncertain. This CDR3 contains 13 residues. CDR1 MNHEY and CDR2 SMNVEV come from the germline V gene (reference sequence). V was pared by 1 base and J by 7 bases, with 8 bases between. The CDR3 is CASSLFSKNEQFF. For the CDR3, the DNA is TGTGCCAGCAGTTTATTCTCCAAAAATGAGCAGTTCTTC.

The V and J genes are TRBV4-2 and TRBJ1-4; TRBD1 aligns across 9 bases. This CDR3 comprises 15 residues. Germline CDR1 and CDR2: LGHNA and YNFKEQ. The V and J ends lost 4 bases and 5 bases, in that order; junction bases with no gene match: 5. Here the CDR3 reads CASSPWTGENEKLFF. In DNA, the CDR3 is TGTGCCAGCAGCCCTTGGACAGGGGAAAATGAAAAACTGTTTTTT.

Concerning this clone itself: This CDR3 fails to terminate in the conserved phenylalanine or tryptophan, so it likely reflects a read error. The limits of the CDR3 on the DNA are not certain, so only TCRdb's listed CDR3 is given. The gene calls are TRBV19 and TRBJ2-4; TRBD1, the D gene given by the table, was not confirmed from the DNA. The germline V gene encodes CDR1 LNHDA and CDR2 SQIVND (reference sequence). Counting both end residues, the CDR3 totals 9 amino acids. CDR3 sequence: CASIRTGPS.

The genes are TRBV5-6 and TRBJ2-2; TRBD1 agrees at 7 bases. Trimming removed 2 bases from V and 2 bases from J; junction bases left unmatched: 6. Germline assignment: CDR1 SGHDT and CDR2 YYEEEE. This CDR3 spans 16 amino acids. DNA for the CDR3: TGTGCCAGCAGCTTCACGAGGACAGGAAACACCGGGGAGCTGTTTTTT. The encoded protein is CASSFTRTGNTGELFF.

The rearrangement uses TRBV18 and TRBJ1-5; D remains unclear. Germline assignment: CDR1 KGHSH and CDR2 LQKENI. There are 16 residues in the CDR3. Trimming removed 1 base from V and 0 bases from J, with 10 bases in between. The CDR3 region is CASSPQRADSNQPQHF. As DNA, the CDR3 is TGTGCCAGCTCACCACAACGGGCCGATAGCAATCAGCCCCAGCATTTT.

V is TRBV29-1 and J is TRBJ1-2, with D hard to call. This CDR3 has 12 amino acids. Deletions cut 5 bases from V and 1 base from J, with 8 bases between. Germline V gives CDR1 SQVTM, CDR2 ANQGSEA. CDR3 coding DNA: TGCAGCGTTCAGGACCATAACTATGGCTACACCTTC. It yields the protein CSVQDHNYGYTF.

This chain links TRBV3-1 (or the pseudogene TRBV3-2) with TRBJ1-2, with D possibly being TRBD1 (6 bases). V gave up 4 bases and J gave up 8 bases, with 14 bases separating them. The length of the CDR3 is 13 residues. Germline V gives CDR1 LGHDT, CDR2 YNNKEL (reference sequence). The CDR3 spells CASSLRGARGYTF. DNA for the CDR3: TGTGCCAGCAGCCTACGGGGGGCCAGGGGCTACACCTTC.

This clone was found once. CDR3 bases: TGTGCCAGCAGTTACCTCCTAAGCAATCAGCCCCAGCATTTT. It encodes CASSYLLSNQPQHF. The V call is TRBV6-5, the J call TRBJ1-5; D remains unclear. V was cut by 2 bases and J by 1 base, with 6 bases left in between. The CDR3 runs to 14 residues. Per germline, CDR1 MNHEY and CDR2 SVGAGI.

J is TRBJ2-5 and V is TRBV5-1, with 7 bases fitting TRBD2. In germline, CDR1 is SGHRS, CDR2 YFSETQ. Losses at the gene ends were 0 bases for V and 5 bases for J; bases not matched to a gene: 4. The CDR3 consists of 14 residues. CDR3 sequence (DNA): TGCGCCAGCAGCTTGGGGACTAGTCCCGAGACCCAGTACTTC. This sequence encodes CASSLGTSPETQYF.

J is TRBJ2-7 and V is TRBV10-3, with TRBD1 matching over 11 bases. The CDR3 is 14 residues long. Trimming cost V 7 bases and J 2 bases; bases outside gene matches: 4. CDR1 and CDR2 (germline): ENHRY, SYGVKD. The CDR3 nucleotides read TGTGCCATCACCCCGGACAGGGGGCCCTACGAGCAGTACTTC. Translation: CAITPDRGPYEQYF.

The rearrangement joins TRBV3-1 (or the pseudogene TRBV3-2) to TRBJ1-1, with D possibly TRBD1 on 5 matching bases. Germline V gene lookup returns CDR1 LGHDT and CDR2 YNNKEL (reference sequence). The germline V and J ends were trimmed by 0 bases and 10 bases, with 15 bases remaining between them. This CDR3 contains 14 residues. The CDR3: CASSQDLRDWVAFF. The CDR3 coding sequence is TGTGCCAGCAGCCAAGATCTCAGGGACTGGGTAGCTTTCTTT.

The rearrangement uses TRBV18 and TRBJ1-6; no clear D. Per the germline V gene, CDR1 is KGHSH and CDR2 is LQKENI. V was cut by 3 bases and J by 0 bases, with 18 bases left in between. The CDR3 length is 19 residues. The CDR3 loop reads CASSPTGSYESSYNSPLHF. In DNA, the CDR3 is TGTGCCAGCTCACCGACCGGCTCTTATGAAAGCTCCTATAATTCACCCCTCCACTTT. Together with reference TRBV18 and TRBJ1-6, the CDR3 gives the full variable domain: NAGVMQNPRHLVRRRGQEARLRCSPMKGHSHVYWYRQLPEEGLKFMVYLQKENIIDESGMPKERFSAEFPKEGPSILRIQQVVRGDSAAYFCASSPTGSYESSYNSPLHFGNGTRLTVT.

This CDR3 is CASSEGAGWGTEAFF. CDR3 in DNA: TGTGCCAGCAGTGAAGGGGCGGGGTGGGGCACTGAAGCTTTCTTT. J is TRBJ1-1 and V is TRBV6-1; D is unresolved. The CDR3 is 15 amino acids. V lost 1 base and J 4 bases, leaving 13 bases between the germline ends. The germline gives CDR1 MNHNS, CDR2 SASEGT.